This T cell receptor beta chain is drawn from a study of shared clonotypes between healthy human individuals. Study-wide points: Few donors limited the genetic and exposure-history diversity represented. Shared clonotypes: roughly 5% naive CD4, roughly 3.8% naive CD8, about 2.4% memory CD4, roughly 0.4% memory CD8.

With respect to this clone: Its matching antigen is unknown.

In germline, CDR1 is SGHDT, CDR2 YYEEEE. The germline V and J ends were trimmed by 6 bases and 4 bases, with 11 bases remaining between them. This CDR3 is 13 amino acids long. Using immunoSEQ multiplex PCR, the repertoire was profiled, and TCRdb retains in-frame clones only, with some absent. The top ten hold around 0.6% of the sample, which has fewer than 1.4 million clones, about four fifths seen once. The study drew its donors from healthy HIV-negative adults without recent acute infections or vaccinations. Sequencing was carried out using memory CD4+ T cells from PBMCs. The subset was: CD45RA-negative fraction. V usage is TRBV5-6 and J usage is TRBJ1-5; TRBD1 might be the D (5 bases). This receptor was identified in a young man in good health. Some clones in this sample may be carry-over from other donors' samples. The CDR3 coding sequence is TGTGCCAGCACCTTTCAGGGTAATCAGCCCCAGCATTTT. Residues: CASTFQGNQPQHF.